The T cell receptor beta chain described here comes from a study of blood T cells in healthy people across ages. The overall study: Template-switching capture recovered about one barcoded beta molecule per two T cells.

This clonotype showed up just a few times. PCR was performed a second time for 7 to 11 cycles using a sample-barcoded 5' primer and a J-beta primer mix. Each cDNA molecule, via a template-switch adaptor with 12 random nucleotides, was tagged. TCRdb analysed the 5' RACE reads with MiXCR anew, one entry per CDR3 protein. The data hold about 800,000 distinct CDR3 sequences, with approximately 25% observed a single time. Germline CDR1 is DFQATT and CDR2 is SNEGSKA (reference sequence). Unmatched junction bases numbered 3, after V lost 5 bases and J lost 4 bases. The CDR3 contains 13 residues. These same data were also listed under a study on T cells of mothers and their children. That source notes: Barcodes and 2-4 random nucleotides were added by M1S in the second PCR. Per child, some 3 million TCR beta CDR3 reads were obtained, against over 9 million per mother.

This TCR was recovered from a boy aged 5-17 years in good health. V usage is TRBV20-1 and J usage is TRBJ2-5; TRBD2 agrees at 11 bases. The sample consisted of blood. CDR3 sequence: CSALTSGAETQYF. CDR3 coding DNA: TGCAGTGCTTTGACTAGCGGGGCAGAGACCCAGTACTTC.